This T cell receptor (beta chain) was recovered during a study of shared clonotypes between healthy human individuals. Turning to the study itself: Plates per donor: three CD4 naive, three CD4 memory, two CD8 naive, one CD8 memory.

Trimming stripped 6 bases from V and 1 base from J, with 15 bases between. The CDR3 has 15 amino acids. Germline-derived CDR1 and CDR2 are MRHNA and SNTAGT. Clones were sequenced by immunoSEQ multiplex PCR, and TCRdb holds only the in-frame ones, with some missing. The sample consists of 2 million to 2.5 million clones, 85% to 95% of them appearing once. Of note for this clone: Its target is not known.

Overall study results and limits: The expectation was that sequencing depth would affect clonotype sharing among donors.

The J gene is TRBJ1-1, the V gene TRBV6-4, with D possibly TRBD1 on 6 matching bases. Sequenced sample: naive CD4+ T cells sorted from blood. Regarding subset: CD45RA+ positively selected. The origin of this receptor is a man younger than 30 in good health. The CDR3 region is CASRTQGGGNTEAFF. The CDR3 region has the DNA TGTGCCAGCAGGACACAGGGTGGGGGGAACACTGAAGCTTTCTTT.